This TCR beta chain came from a study of cytomegalovirus exposure and HLA in healthy donors. Turning to the study itself: The 100 to 150 validation repertoires used the same platform as the roughly 670 first-cohort repertoires, a later analysis reported.

Comment on this clone: Its antigen is unknown.

Clones were read by immunoSEQ multiplex PCR, and TCRdb kept only the in-frame ones, dropping some. The sample has some 140,000 clones; about 80% are singletons. Notes on the study in general: The authors enumerated 150 to 200 TCR beta chains as linked to cytomegalovirus. Per published reports, the classifier diagnosed cytomegalovirus status with high specificity and sensitivity. Among TCR sequences, most were rare, though some public TCRs appeared in many donors.

CDR3 length: 14 residues. CDR1 and CDR2 from the germline V gene are ENHRY and SYGVKD. V trimming: 9 bases; J trimming: 10 bases; junction bases outside the gene matches: 12. The TCR sequence derives from a young man in good health and CMV-seropositive. The sample was PBMCs. The J gene is TRBJ2-1, the V gene TRBV10-3; 10 nucleotides line up with TRBD2. The DNA of the CDR3 is TGTGCCATTGGGCCCCTAGCGGGGGAGCCGGAGCAGTTCTTC. It is translated as CAIGPLAGEPEQFF.